Listed here are 5 T cell receptor beta chains from one sample, sequenced in a study of Graves' ophthalmopathy and Graves' hyperthyroidism. For repertoire sequencing, the TCR beta CDR3 regions were amplified from RNA transcripts. First-round RT-PCR with HTBI primers preceded a second-round multiplex PCR. TCRdb reprocessed the multiplex PCR reads with MiXCR, giving one entry per CDR3 protein. Among 650,000 to 800,000 distinct CDR3 sequences, roughly two fifths were seen once, and the ten largest hold more than 2.5%. The sequencing input was peripheral blood. These receptors originate from an adult man with Graves' ophthalmopathy.

The chain has TRBV9 and TRBJ2-5, with 11 bases that match TRBD2. The J segment lost 1 base and the V segment lost 2 bases, leaving 4 bases of the junction unmatched. The CDR3 has 16 residues. CDR1 is SGDLS and CDR2 is YYNGEE in the germline V gene. The CDR3 sequence: CASSVGTSGPQETQYF. In DNA form, the CDR3 reads TGTGCCAGCAGCGTGGGGACTAGCGGACCCCAAGAGACCCAGTACTTC.

Worth noting for this clonotype: Just one base apart from a much larger clone, this may be a read error. This chain joins TRBV2 and TRBJ2-2; D gene unclear. CDR1 and CDR2 from the germline V gene are SNHLY and FYNNEI. The CDR3 has 13 amino acids. In DNA, the CDR3 is TGTGCCAGCACCCCCCCGAACGCCGGGGAGCTGTTTTTT. Encoded protein: CASTPPNAGELFF.

This clonotype was recorded at least ten times. The chain employs TRBV7-2 and TRBJ1-1; D not certain. The CDR3 spans 13 residues. The germline gives CDR1 SGHTA, CDR2 FQGNSA. Trimming cost V 4 bases and J 3 bases, with 9 bases left between them. The CDR3 DNA follows: TGTGCCAGCAGCTCTAGTAGGGACACTGAAGCTTTCTTT. It translates to CASSSSRDTEAFF.

The J gene is TRBJ2-3, the V gene TRBV11-1; D gene unclear. The CDR3 spans 15 residues. V dropped 2 bases and J dropped 0 bases, with 9 bases sitting between them. Germline V gene data show CDR1 as SGHAT and CDR2 as FQDESV (reference sequence). For the CDR3, the DNA is TGTGCCAGCAGCTTAACGTGGCTTAGCACAGATACGCAGTATTTT. Amino acid sequence: CASSLTWLSTDTQYF.

This clonotype was picked up a small number of times. The chain employs TRBV15 and TRBJ1-4; D is ambiguous. CDR1 and CDR2 from the germline V gene are LNHNV and YYDKDF (reference sequence). Deletions cut 3 bases from V and 12 bases from J, with 8 bases between. This CDR3 has 11 amino acids. The CDR3 loop reads CATSRVGELFF. CDR3 bases: TGTGCCACCAGCAGGGTAGGAGAACTGTTTTTT.